A single sample is the source of the 8 T cell receptor beta chains below, sequenced in a study of blood T cell repertoires in COVID-19. Repertoires were generated with immunoSEQ multiplex PCR, while TCRdb's copy carries only in-frame clones and drops some. The repertoire has under 500,000 clones, roughly nine tenths of them found once; the top ten carry roughly 1.1%. Sequencing used PBMCs or T cells enriched from blood (not recorded which). The source is a man aged 30 to 45 who had recovered from COVID-19.

The V and J genes are TRBV3-1 (or the pseudogene TRBV3-2) and TRBJ1-1; D might be TRBD1 (5 bases). V lost 6 bases to trimming and J lost 4 bases, with 12 bases between them. Germline values: CDR1 LGHDT, CDR2 YNNKEL (reference sequence). The length of the CDR3 is 13 residues. For the CDR3, the DNA is TGTGCCAGCAGAGTCCAAGGGGCCACTGAAGCTTTCTTT. This sequence encodes CASRVQGATEAFF.

The V gene is TRBV6-6, the J gene TRBJ2-1, with 11 positions matching TRBD2. Germline CDR1 is MNHNY and CDR2 is SVGAGI (reference sequence). V lost 6 bases, J lost 6 bases, and 1 base stayed unmatched. This CDR3 is 13 amino acids long. CDR3 loop: CASRGLAVNEQFF. CDR3 in DNA: TGTGCCAGCAGGGGACTAGCGGTCAATGAGCAGTTCTTC.

This clone was seen only once. The V gene is TRBV30, the J gene TRBJ1-2; the D gene is possibly TRBD1 (6 bases). V was clipped by 3 bases and J by 4 bases, with 15 bases between them. Germline values: CDR1 GTSNPN, CDR2 SVGIG (reference sequence). CDR3 length: 14 residues. The CDR3 loop reads CAWSNRDNSYGYTF. CDR3 DNA sequence: TGTGCCTGGAGCAACCGGGACAATTCCTATGGCTACACCTTC.

The CDR3 bases are TGTGCCAGCAGCCTGACAGCGCAAAATTCACCCCTCCACTTT. Translation: CASSLTAQNSPLHF. This chain uses TRBV7-9 with TRBJ1-6; a possible D gene is TRBD1 (5 bases). V lost 5 bases, J lost 7 bases, and 12 bases lay in between. CDR1 and CDR2 from the germline V gene are SEHNR and FQNEAQ (reference sequence). The CDR3 has 14 residues.

V usage is TRBV18 and J usage is TRBJ1-4; D unresolved. The CDR3 totals 17 residues. The germline V gene has CDR1 KGHSH and CDR2 LQKENI. Trimming took off 2 bases at V and 0 bases at J, with 13 bases between the two ends. The chain's CDR3 is CASSPNGRAATNEKLFF. The DNA of the CDR3 is TGTGCCAGCTCACCAAATGGGCGGGCAGCAACTAATGAAAAACTGTTTTTT. Full variable domain (rest looked up from reference TRBV18 and TRBJ1-4): NAGVMQNPRHLVRRRGQEARLRCSPMKGHSHVYWYRQLPEEGLKFMVYLQKENIIDESGMPKERFSAEFPKEGPSILRIQQVVRGDSAAYFCASSPNGRAATNEKLFFGSGTQLSVL.

The rearrangement uses TRBV28 and TRBJ2-7; D is unresolved. Germline V lookup: CDR1 MDHEN, CDR2 SYDVKM. The CDR3 spans 16 residues. The V end lost 2 bases, the J end lost 1 base, and 15 bases lay between the germline ends. The CDR3 region has the DNA TGTGCCAGCAGTTTAGGTTACAGCCTTATTTCCTACGAGCAGTACTTC. Translation: CASSLGYSLISYEQYF.

This chain uses TRBV7-9 with TRBJ1-2; maybe TRBD1 (6 bases). Per the germline V gene, CDR1 is SEHNR and CDR2 is FQNEAQ (reference sequence). The CDR3 covers 13 residues. Trimming removed 5 bases at V and 8 bases at J, with 15 bases between. The CDR3 loop reads CASSPTGSQGYTF. The CDR3 nucleotides are TGTGCCAGCAGCCCCACAGGGTCTCAGGGCTACACCTTC.

The count of this clone is one. The chain joins TRBV2 to TRBJ1-1; D possibly corresponds to TRBD1 (6 bases). Germline V lookup: CDR1 SNHLY, CDR2 FYNNEI. The V end lost 6 bases, the J end lost 0 bases, and 20 bases lay between the germline ends. The CDR3 runs to 17 residues. This chain's CDR3 is CASRDSDRSRMNTEAFF. In DNA, the CDR3 is TGTGCCAGCAGGGACTCTGACAGGAGCAGAATGAACACTGAAGCTTTCTTT.